This entry lists 11 T cell receptor beta chains sequenced from one sample in a study of T cells in localized non-small cell lung cancer. The repertoire was sequenced with immunoSEQ multiplex PCR; TCRdb's copy has only in-frame clones and lacks some. The sample includes about 34,000 clones, around 82% of them seen just once. Sequenced material: peripheral blood, taken before any cancer treatment. The receptors stem from a male donor aged 60 or over with stage II squamous cell lung carcinoma.

This clone was picked up one time. The V gene is TRBV7-9, the J gene TRBJ2-1, with 9 bases identical to TRBD1. Germline CDR1 reads SEHNR; CDR2 reads FQNEAQ (reference sequence). After removal of 7 bases from V and 4 bases from J, the junction contained 8 bases not matched to a gene. This CDR3 contains 15 residues. In DNA, the CDR3 is TGTGCCAGCACCTCAGACAGGGGGAGTTACAATGAGCAGTTCTTC. This gives the protein CASTSDRGSYNEQFF.

This clone has only a few counts. The gene calls are TRBV7-9 and TRBJ1-1; no clear D gene. Trimming removed 3 bases at V and 5 bases at J, with 10 bases between. The CDR3 runs 13 residues. In germline, CDR1 is SEHNR, CDR2 FQNEAQ (reference sequence). The CDR3 bases are TGTGCCAGCAGCTTTGAAGGGTTGACTGAAGCTTTCTTT. The encoded protein is CASSFEGLTEAFF.

V is TRBV6-5 and J is TRBJ2-1, with 10 bases aligning to TRBD2. Trimming took 3 bases from V and 4 from J; bases not matched to a gene: 6. Germline loops: CDR1 MNHEY, CDR2 SVGAGI. This CDR3 contains 16 residues. DNA for the CDR3: TGTGCCAGCAGTTATAGCGGGAGGTCGGGTTACAATGAGCAGTTCTTC. This translates into CASSYSGRSGYNEQFF.

About this clone: Mismatch with germline at one junction end may stem from a read error. CDR3 protein: CASSQVGARPLF. The DNA for the CDR3 is TGTGCCAGCAGCCAAGTCGGGGCTAGACCGCTCTTC. V gene TRBV4-2 combines with J gene TRBJ2-1; D may be TRBD1 or TRBD2 (5 bases each). The CDR3 length is 12 residues. CDR1 is LGHNA and CDR2 is YNFKEQ in the germline V gene.

J is TRBJ1-5 and V is TRBV7-6, with unresolved D. This CDR3 spans 15 amino acids. The V and J ends lost 1 base and 2 bases respectively, with 9 bases between them. Germline V gene data show CDR1 as SGHVS and CDR2 as FNYEAQ. In DNA form, the CDR3 reads TGTGCCAGCAGCTTAGTCGGCGGGGGCAATCAGCCCCAGCATTTT. Encoded protein: CASSLVGGGNQPQHF.

The CDR3 nucleotides read TGCGCCAGCAGCTTTATAGAAACAGGGGGCAATGAGCAGTTCTTC. It specifies CASSFIETGGNEQFF. J is TRBJ2-1 and V is TRBV5-1; TRBD1 matches 8 bases. CDR1 is SGHRS, CDR2 YFSETQ, per germline. V shed 2 bases and J 6 bases; nucleotides not matched to a gene: 7. The CDR3 covers 15 residues.

The genes are TRBV4-1 and TRBJ2-3; unclear D gene. The CDR3 runs 14 residues. The germline CDR1 and CDR2 sequences are MGHRA and YSYEKL. The germline V and J ends were trimmed by 1 base and 0 bases, with 5 bases remaining between them. CDR3 nucleotides: TGCGCCAGCAGCCAAGCGACTAGCACAGATACGCAGTATTTT. It translates to CASSQATSTDTQYF.

By sample share, this clone is medium-sized. V and J are TRBV4-2 and TRBJ1-2, with a tentative D call TRBD1 (6 bases). V was shortened by 4 bases and J by 8 bases, with 14 bases between the two germline ends. The CDR3 is made up of 13 amino acids. Germline V lookup: CDR1 LGHNA, CDR2 YNFKEQ. The CDR3 bases are TGTGCCAGCAGCCCATATACAGGGTGGGGCTACACCTTC. Protein sequence: CASSPYTGWGYTF.

The chain recombines TRBV6-5 with TRBJ2-5; D is possibly TRBD2 (6 bases). Germline CDR1 reads MNHEY; CDR2 reads SVGAGI. The CDR3 has 15 amino acids. The ends were cut back, 5 bases at V and 2 bases at J, with 15 bases in the middle. The CDR3 DNA follows: TGTGCCAGCAGTCCCCTCCGGGACTGGCAAGAGACCCAGTACTTC. This translates into CASSPLRDWQETQYF.

This chain connects TRBV2 to TRBJ2-2; maybe TRBD1 (7 bases). Germline CDR1 and CDR2: SNHLY and FYNNEI. V gave up 7 bases and J gave up 4 bases, with 16 bases separating them. This CDR3 region has 15 residues. The CDR3 here is CASKEQGGATGELFF. The CDR3 coding sequence is TGTGCCAGCAAGGAGCAGGGGGGTGCCACCGGGGAGCTGTTTTTT.

The chain couples TRBV6-1 to TRBJ2-2; possible D gene TRBD2, 5 bases. The V and J ends lost 7 bases and 1 base respectively, with 10 bases between them. The CDR3 extends over 14 amino acids. CDR1 and CDR2 (germline): MNHNS, SASEGT. The CDR3 reads CASKRTVNTGELFF. The CDR3 DNA is TGTGCCAGCAAGAGGACTGTGAACACCGGGGAGCTGTTTTTT.